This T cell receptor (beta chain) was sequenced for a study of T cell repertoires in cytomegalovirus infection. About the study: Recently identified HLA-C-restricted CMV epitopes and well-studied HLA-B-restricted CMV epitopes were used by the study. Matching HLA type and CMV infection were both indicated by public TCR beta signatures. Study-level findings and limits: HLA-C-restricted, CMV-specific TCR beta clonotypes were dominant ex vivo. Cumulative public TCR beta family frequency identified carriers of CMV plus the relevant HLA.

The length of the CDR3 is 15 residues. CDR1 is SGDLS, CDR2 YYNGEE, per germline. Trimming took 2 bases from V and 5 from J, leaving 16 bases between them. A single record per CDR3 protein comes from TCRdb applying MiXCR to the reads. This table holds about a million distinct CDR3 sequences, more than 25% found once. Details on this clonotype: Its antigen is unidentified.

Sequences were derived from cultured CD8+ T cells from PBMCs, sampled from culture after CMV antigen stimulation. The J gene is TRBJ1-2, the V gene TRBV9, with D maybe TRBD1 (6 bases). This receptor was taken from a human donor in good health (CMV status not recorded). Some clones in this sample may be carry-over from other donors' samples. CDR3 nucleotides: TGTGCCAGCAGCGTCCTCACAGGGAGGGGATATGGCTACACCTTC. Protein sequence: CASSVLTGRGYGYTF.